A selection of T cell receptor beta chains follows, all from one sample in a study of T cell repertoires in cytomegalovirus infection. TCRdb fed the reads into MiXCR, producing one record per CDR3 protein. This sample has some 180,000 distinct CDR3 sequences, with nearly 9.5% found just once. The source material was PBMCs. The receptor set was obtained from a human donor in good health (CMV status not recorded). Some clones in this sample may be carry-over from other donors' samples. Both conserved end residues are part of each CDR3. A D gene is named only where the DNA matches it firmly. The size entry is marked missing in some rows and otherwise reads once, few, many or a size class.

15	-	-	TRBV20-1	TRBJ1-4	TGCAGTGCTAGAGATGTAACAACTACTCCTGAAAAACTGTTTTTT	CSARDVTTTPEKLFF
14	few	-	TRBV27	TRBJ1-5	TGTGCCAGCAGTTTCGCCGGGGCCAATCAGCCCCAGCATTTT	CASSFAGANQPQHF
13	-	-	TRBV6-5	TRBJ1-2	TGTGCCAGCAGTTACGGGGGTGAAAATGGCTACACCTTC	CASSYGGENGYTF
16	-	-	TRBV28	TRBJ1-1	TGTGCCAGCAGCGATAGGAGACCCCTAGGGAACACTGAAGCTTTCTTT	CASSDRRPLGNTEAFF
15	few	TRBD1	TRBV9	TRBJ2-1	TGTGCCAGCGGGACAGGGTGGGCCGCCTTCAATGAGCAGTTCTTC	CASGTGWAAFNEQFF
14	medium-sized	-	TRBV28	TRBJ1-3	TGTGCCAGCAGTTTGGGCAGCATTGGAAACACCATATATTTT	CASSLGSIGNTIYF
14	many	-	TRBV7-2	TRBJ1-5	TGTGCCAGCAGCAAGCAGAATAGCAATCAGCCCCAGCATTTT	CASSKQNSNQPQHF
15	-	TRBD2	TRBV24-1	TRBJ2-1	TGTGCCACCAGTGATTTCAGGACTAGCGGTAATGAGCAGTTCTTC	CATSDFRTSGNEQFF
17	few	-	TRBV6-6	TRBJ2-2	TGTGCCAGCAGTCCCCTACCGAGCGGGCAGAACACCGGGGAGCTGTTTTTT	CASSPLPSGQNTGELFF
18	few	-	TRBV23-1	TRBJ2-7	TGCGCCAGCAGTCCACTTACGATCCAGGGGACGCGGTCCTACGAGCAGTACTTC	CASSPLTIQGTRSYEQYF
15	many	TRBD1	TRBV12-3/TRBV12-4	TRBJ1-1	TGTGCCAGCAGTTTAGTAGGACAGGGGGCCACTGAAGCTTTCTTT	CASSLVGQGATEAFF
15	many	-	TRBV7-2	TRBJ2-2	TGTGCCAGCAGCTTACGGGGGGCCGGGGCCGGGGAGCTGTTTTTT	CASSLRGAGAGELFF
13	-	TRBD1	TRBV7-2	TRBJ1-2	TGTGCCAGCAGACAACAGGGGTTGAGTGGCTACACCTTC	CASRQQGLSGYTF
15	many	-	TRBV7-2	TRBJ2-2	TGTGCCAGCAGCTTTTCTTCGCTGAACACCGGGGAGCTGTTTTTT	CASSFSSLNTGELFF
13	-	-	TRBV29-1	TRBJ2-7	TGCAGCGTTGAAGAAGGGCAGTCCTACGAGCAGTACTTC	CSVEEGQSYEQYF
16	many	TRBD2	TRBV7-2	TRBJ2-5	TGTGCCAGCAGCTTAAGACGGCGGGGGGGCGTTGAGACCCAGTACTTC	CASSLRRRGGVETQYF
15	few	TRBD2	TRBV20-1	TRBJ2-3	TGCAGTGCTAAAGGACTAGCGGAAAACACAGATACGCAGTATTTT	CSAKGLAENTDTQYF
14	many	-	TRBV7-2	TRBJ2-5	TGTGCCAGCAGCTTATTCGGGGATCAAGAGACCCAGTACTTC	CASSLFGDQETQYF